In this sample, the clone carrying this T cell receptor (beta chain) turned up once. As originally analysed: Scientists estimated how many nucleated cells there were by amplifying reference gene primers. TCRdb keeps only in-frame clones here, not all; method: immunoSEQ multiplex PCR. That table supplies the V and J calls and clone size; D and trimming were determined from the DNA. The sample has about 190,000 clones; approximately 90% are singletons. The data belong to a study of blood T cell repertoires in COVID-19. Overall study: Whether acute or convalescent, the COVID-19 samples came from the United States, Italy and Spain. The analysed material was cDNA or gDNA that came from T cells, B-cell-depleted T cells, or PBMCs.

Germline CDR1 is ENHRY and CDR2 is SYGVKD. Trimming removed 7 bases from V and 1 base from J; junction bases left unmatched: 5. This CDR3 comprises 14 residues. J is TRBJ1-1 and V is TRBV10-3, with 8 bases matching TRBD1. The sequence derives from a woman in her 40s who had recovered from COVID-19. Sequenced material: peripheral blood. The CDR3: CAITQGVGNTEAFF. CDR3 sequence (DNA): TGTGCCATCACACAGGGGGTTGGGAACACTGAAGCTTTCTTT.